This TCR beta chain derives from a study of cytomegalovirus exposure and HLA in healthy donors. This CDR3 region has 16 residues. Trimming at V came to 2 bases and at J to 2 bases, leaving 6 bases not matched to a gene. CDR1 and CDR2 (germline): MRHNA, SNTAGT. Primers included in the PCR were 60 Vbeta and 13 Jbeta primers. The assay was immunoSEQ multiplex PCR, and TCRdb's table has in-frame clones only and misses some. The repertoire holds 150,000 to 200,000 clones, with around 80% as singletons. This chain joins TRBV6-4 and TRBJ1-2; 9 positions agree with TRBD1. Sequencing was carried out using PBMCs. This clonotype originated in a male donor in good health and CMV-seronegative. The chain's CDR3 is CASSDHNRGLNYGYTF. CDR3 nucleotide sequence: TGTGCCAGCAGTGACCATAACAGGGGGCTCAACTATGGCTACACCTTC.